These T cell receptor beta chains were read from a single sample in a study of OX40 agonist ivuxolimab in advanced cancers. Measured with immunoSEQ multiplex PCR; TCRdb has only the in-frame clones, and not every one. The sample holds roughly 100,000 clones, about nine tenths seen once. The sample was CD4+ or CD8+ T cells sorted from blood, taken in a trial of the OX40 agonist ivuxolimab. These receptors all come from an adult with an advanced solid tumor such as melanoma, head and neck, liver or kidney cancer. Both conserved end residues are part of each CDR3. The D gene is left open where the match is weak. The size field is filled for only some rows; it gives once, few, many or a size class.

>.|.|TRBV30|TRBJ1-5
CAWSVQGIQPQHF
TGTGCCTGGAGTGTCCAGGGGATTCAGCCCCAGCATTTT
>TRBD1|once|TRBV19|TRBJ1-5
CASKAAGGAQPQHF
TGTGCCAGTAAGGCGGCAGGGGGTGCTCAGCCCCAGCATTTT
>.|.|TRBV19|TRBJ2-2
CASSIPGTGELFF
TGTGCCAGTAGTATTCCGGGCACCGGGGAGCTGTTTTTT
>.|.|TRBV6-6|TRBJ1-6
CASSVQGMTSPLHF
TGTGCCAGCAGTGTCCAGGGGATGACTTCACCCCTCCACTTT
>.|.|TRBV28|TRBJ2-7
CASSSPSYEQYF
TGTGCCAGCAGTTCCCCCTCCTACGAGCAGTACTTC
>.|.|TRBV7-9|TRBJ1-2
CASGPSAHRAFYGYTF
TGTGCCAGCGGACCATCCGCTCACAGGGCCTTCTATGGCTACACCTTC
>.|.|TRBV6-1|TRBJ2-4
CASSEGEVFRDFPAKNIQYF
TGTGCCAGCAGTGAAGGGGAAGTCTTCCGGGACTTCCCAGCCAAAAACATTCAGTACTTC
>.|.|TRBV4-1|TRBJ1-5
CASSQDPFRGRSNQPQHF
TGCGCCAGCAGCCAAGATCCTTTCAGGGGCAGAAGCAATCAGCCCCAGCATTTT
>TRBD1|.|TRBV7-2|TRBJ2-3
CASSHAGTGADTQYF
TGTGCCAGCAGCCATGCCGGGACAGGGGCGGATACGCAGTATTTT
>TRBD1|.|TRBV10-1|TRBJ2-6
CASSAGTGNGANVLTF
TGCGCCAGCAGTGCCGGGACAGGGAACGGGGCCAACGTCCTGACTTTC
>TRBD2|.|TRBV7-2|TRBJ2-2
CASSFGRGNTGELFF
TGTGCCAGCAGCTTTGGGAGGGGTAACACCGGGGAGCTGTTTTTT
>.|.|TRBV27|TRBJ2-7
CASRLQRAGYEQYF
TGTGCCAGCAGGTTACAACGGGCCGGGTACGAGCAGTACTTC
>.|once|TRBV5-1|TRBJ1-5
CASSLDPDQPQHF
TGCGCCAGCAGCTTGGATCCGGATCAGCCCCAGCATTTT
>TRBD2|.|TRBV27|TRBJ2-7
CASRTSGVADAQYF
TGTGCCAGCCGGACTAGCGGGGTCGCGGATGCGCAGTACTTC
>TRBD1|.|TRBV29-1|TRBJ1-2
CSVMSGAGGDYGYTF
TGCAGCGTGATGAGTGGGGCAGGGGGCGACTATGGCTACACCTTC
>.|.|TRBV30|TRBJ1-3
CAWGWSGRSGNTIYF
TGTGCCTGGGGTTGGAGCGGCCGCTCTGGAAACACCATATATTTT
>.|few|TRBV11-2|TRBJ2-7
CASSLAPGETHEQYF
TGTGCCAGCAGCTTAGCGCCAGGGGAAACCCACGAGCAGTACTTC
>.|.|TRBV7-2|TRBJ2-5
CASSLTRQETQYF
TGTGCCAGCAGCTTAACGCGGCAAGAGACCCAGTACTTC
>TRBD1|once|TRBV30|TRBJ1-2
CAWSRGTAFYTF
TGTGCCTGGAGTAGAGGGACAGCATTCTACACCTTC
>.|.|TRBV5-1|TRBJ2-5
CASSSAGSETQYF
TGCGCCAGCAGCTCGGCGGGGTCGGAGACCCAGTACTTC
>.|few|TRBV4-2|TRBJ1-4
CASSQEEQGGLFF
TGTGCCAGCAGCCAAGAGGAACAGGGAGGACTGTTTTTT
>TRBD1|once|TRBV28|TRBJ1-1
CAAHDRGTEAFF
TGTGCCGCCCATGACAGGGGAACTGAAGCTTTCTTT
>.|.|TRBV19|TRBJ1-6
CASSRQELNSPLHF
TGTGCCAGTAGTCGACAGGAGCTAAATTCACCCCTCCACTTT
>.|.|TRBV2|TRBJ1-1
CASSIEQVHNEAFF
TGTGCCAGCAGCATAGAACAGGTGCATAATGAAGCTTTCTTT
>.|.|TRBV16|TRBJ2-7
CASSQSIRANSYEQYF
TGTGCCAGCAGCCAATCGATCAGGGCCAACTCCTACGAGCAGTACTTC
>.|.|TRBV14|TRBJ2-1
CASSLITGPSYNEQFF
TGTGCCAGCAGTTTGATAACAGGGCCCTCCTACAATGAGCAGTTCTTC
>.|few|TRBV30|TRBJ1-2
CAWSARRSGDYGYTF
TGTGCCTGGAGTGCCAGAAGATCAGGGGACTATGGCTACACCTTC
>.|.|TRBV7-6|TRBJ2-5
CASTSQGETQYF
TGTGCCAGCACCTCTCAGGGAGAGACCCAGTACTTC
>.|.|TRBV28|TRBJ2-7
CASTHRLDREVYEQYF
TGTGCCAGCACTCACCGTCTCGACAGGGAGGTATACGAGCAGTACTTC
>.|.|TRBV18|TRBJ1-5
CASSPQDGYQPQHF
TGTGCCAGCTCACCACAGGACGGTTATCAGCCCCAGCATTTT
>.|.|TRBV27|TRBJ1-3
CASSLKGTGNTIYF
TGTGCCAGCTCCCTAAAGGGTACTGGAAACACCATATATTTT
>.|.|TRBV6-6|TRBJ1-2
CASRGGYGYTF
TGTGCCAGCAGAGGGGGTTATGGCTACACCTTC